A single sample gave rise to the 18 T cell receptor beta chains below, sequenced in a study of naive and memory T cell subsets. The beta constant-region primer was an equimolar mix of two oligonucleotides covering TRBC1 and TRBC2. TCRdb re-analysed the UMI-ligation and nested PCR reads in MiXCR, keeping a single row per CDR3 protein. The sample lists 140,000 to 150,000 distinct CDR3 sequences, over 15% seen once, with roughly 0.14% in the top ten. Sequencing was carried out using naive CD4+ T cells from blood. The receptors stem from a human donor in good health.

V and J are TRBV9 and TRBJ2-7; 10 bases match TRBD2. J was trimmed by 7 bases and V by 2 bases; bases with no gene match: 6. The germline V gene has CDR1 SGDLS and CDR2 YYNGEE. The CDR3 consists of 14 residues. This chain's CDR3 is CASSVSSGRREQYF. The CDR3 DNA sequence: TGTGCCAGCAGCGTGTCTAGCGGGAGACGGGAGCAGTACTTC.

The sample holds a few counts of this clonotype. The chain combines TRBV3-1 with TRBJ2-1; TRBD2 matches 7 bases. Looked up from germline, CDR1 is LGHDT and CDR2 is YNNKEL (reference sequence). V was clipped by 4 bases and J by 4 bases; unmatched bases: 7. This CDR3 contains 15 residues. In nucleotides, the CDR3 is TGTGCCAGCAGCCCCGAGCAGCGGGATTACAATGAGCAGTTCTTC. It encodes CASSPEQRDYNEQFF.

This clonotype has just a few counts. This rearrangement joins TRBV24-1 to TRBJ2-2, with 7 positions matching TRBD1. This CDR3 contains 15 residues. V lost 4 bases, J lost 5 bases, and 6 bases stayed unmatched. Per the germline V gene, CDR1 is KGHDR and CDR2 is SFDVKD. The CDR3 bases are TGTGCCACCAGTGACTTAGGACAGGTTACCGGGGAGCTGTTTTTT. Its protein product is CATSDLGQVTGELFF.

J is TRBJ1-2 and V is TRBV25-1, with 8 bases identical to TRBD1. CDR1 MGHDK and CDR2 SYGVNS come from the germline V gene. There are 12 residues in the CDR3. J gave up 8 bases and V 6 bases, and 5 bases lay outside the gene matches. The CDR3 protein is CASSNRGYGYTF. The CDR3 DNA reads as TGTGCCAGCAGCAACAGGGGGTACGGCTACACCTTC.

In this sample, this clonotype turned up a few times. CDR3 nucleotides: TGCAGCGTTGAAATCGGCCGTACCTACGAGCAGTACTTC. Encoded protein: CSVEIGRTYEQYF. V usage is TRBV29-1 and J usage is TRBJ2-7; D uncertain. With 2 bases removed from V and 2 bases from J, the gap between germline ends came to 10 bases. Germline CDR1 reads SQVTM; CDR2 reads ANQGSEA. This CDR3 is 13 amino acids long.

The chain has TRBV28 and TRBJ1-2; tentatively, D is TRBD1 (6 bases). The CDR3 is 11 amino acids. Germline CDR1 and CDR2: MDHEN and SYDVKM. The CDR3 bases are TGTGCGACAGGAGCAAACTATGGCTACACCTTC. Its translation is CATGANYGYTF.

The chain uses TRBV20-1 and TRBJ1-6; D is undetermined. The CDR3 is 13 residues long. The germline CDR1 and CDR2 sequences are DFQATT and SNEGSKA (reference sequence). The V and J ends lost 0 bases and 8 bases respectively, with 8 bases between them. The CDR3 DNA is TGCAGTGCTAGAGATCGAACAGATTCACCCCTCCACTTT. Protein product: CSARDRTDSPLHF.

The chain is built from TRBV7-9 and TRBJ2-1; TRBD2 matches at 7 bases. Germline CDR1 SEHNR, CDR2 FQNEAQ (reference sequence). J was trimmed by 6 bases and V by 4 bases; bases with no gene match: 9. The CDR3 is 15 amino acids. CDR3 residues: CASSSGRGPGNEQFF. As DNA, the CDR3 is TGTGCCAGCAGCTCTGGGAGGGGACCGGGCAATGAGCAGTTCTTC.

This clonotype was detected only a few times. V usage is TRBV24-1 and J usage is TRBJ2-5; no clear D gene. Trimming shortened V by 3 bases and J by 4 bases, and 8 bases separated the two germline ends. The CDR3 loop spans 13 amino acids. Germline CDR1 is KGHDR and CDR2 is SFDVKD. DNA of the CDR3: TGTGCCACCAGTGATCATCAAACAGAGACCCAGTACTTC. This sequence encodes CATSDHQTETQYF.

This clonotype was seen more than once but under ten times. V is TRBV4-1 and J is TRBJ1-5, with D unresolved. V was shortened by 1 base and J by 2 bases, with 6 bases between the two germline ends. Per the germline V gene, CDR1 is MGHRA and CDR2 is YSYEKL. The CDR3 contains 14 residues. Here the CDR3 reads CASSQVGGNQPQHF. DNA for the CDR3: TGCGCCAGCAGCCAAGTCGGGGGCAATCAGCCCCAGCATTTT.

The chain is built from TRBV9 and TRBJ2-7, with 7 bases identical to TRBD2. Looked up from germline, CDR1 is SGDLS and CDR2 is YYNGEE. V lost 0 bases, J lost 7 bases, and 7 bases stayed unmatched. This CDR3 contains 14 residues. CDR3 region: CASSVGPSGLEQYF. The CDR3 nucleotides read TGTGCCAGCAGCGTAGGACCTAGCGGCTTAGAGCAGTACTTC.

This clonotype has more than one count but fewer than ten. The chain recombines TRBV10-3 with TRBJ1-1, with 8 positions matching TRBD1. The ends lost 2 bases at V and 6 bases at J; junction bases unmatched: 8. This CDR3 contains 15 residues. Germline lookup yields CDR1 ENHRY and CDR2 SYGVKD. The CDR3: CAISEPTPTGAEAFF. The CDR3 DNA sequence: TGTGCCATCAGTGAGCCGACCCCGACAGGGGCTGAAGCTTTCTTT.

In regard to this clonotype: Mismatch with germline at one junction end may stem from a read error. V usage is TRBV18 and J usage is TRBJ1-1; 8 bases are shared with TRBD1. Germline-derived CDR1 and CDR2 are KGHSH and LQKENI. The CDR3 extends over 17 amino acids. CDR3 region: CASSLSIGQGVNTEAFF. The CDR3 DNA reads TGTGCCAGCTCACTATCGATCGGACAGGGAGTGAATACTGAAGCTTTCTTT.

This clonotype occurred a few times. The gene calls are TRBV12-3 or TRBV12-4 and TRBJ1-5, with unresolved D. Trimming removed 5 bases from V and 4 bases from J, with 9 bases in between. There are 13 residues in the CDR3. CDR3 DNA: TGTGCCAGCAGTCAATTCGGGAATCAGCCCCAGCATTTT. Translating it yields CASSQFGNQPQHF.

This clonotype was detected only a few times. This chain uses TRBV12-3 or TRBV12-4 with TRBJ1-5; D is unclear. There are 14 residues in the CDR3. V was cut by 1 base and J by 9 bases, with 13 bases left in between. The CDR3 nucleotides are TGTGCCAGCAGTTTAGACGTAGGGAGTTTGCCCCAGCATTTT. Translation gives CASSLDVGSLPQHF.

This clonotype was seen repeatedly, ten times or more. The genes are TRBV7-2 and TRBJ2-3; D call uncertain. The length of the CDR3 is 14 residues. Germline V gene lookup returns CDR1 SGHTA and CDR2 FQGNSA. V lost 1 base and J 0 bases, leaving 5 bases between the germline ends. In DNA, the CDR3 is TGTGCCAGCAGCTTAGAGGCGAGCACAGATACGCAGTATTTT. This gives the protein CASSLEASTDTQYF.

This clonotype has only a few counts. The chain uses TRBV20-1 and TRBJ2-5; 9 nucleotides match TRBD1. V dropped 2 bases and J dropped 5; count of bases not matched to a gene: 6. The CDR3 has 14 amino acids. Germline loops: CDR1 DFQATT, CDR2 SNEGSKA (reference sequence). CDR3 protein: CSARKGQGRETQYF. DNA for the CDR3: TGCAGTGCTAGAAAGGGACAGGGCCGGGAGACCCAGTACTTC.

CDR3 region: CASSSFQPSGTDTQYF. CDR3 sequence (DNA): TGTGCCAGCAGCTCCTTCCAACCCAGCGGCACAGATACGCAGTATTTT. V gene TRBV7-2 combines with J gene TRBJ2-3; no clear D gene. The CDR3 loop spans 16 amino acids. The germline V gene has CDR1 SGHTA and CDR2 FQGNSA. V was pared by 4 bases and J by 1 base, with 15 bases between.